A single sample gave rise to the 4 T cell receptor beta chains below, sequenced in a study of CD4 T cells in relation to SARS-CoV-2 and coronaviruses. Only in-frame clones appear in the TCRdb table, and some are missing; sequencing was by immunoSEQ multiplex PCR. Seen here are approximately 50,000 clones, around 92% observed once, and the top ten hold 0.4%. The specimen was naive CD4+ T cells from PBMCs. This sample's subset: naive CD4+ T cells isolated by negative enrichment. Every receptor here comes from an adult with COVID-19.

The rearrangement joins TRBV5-1 to TRBJ1-4; D possibly corresponds to TRBD1 (5 bases). V lost 2 bases, J lost 4 bases, and 12 bases lay in between. The CDR3 length is 15 residues. Per the germline V gene, CDR1 is SGHRS and CDR2 is YFSETQ. The CDR3 region is CASSFYRNDNEKLFF. As DNA, the CDR3 is TGCGCCAGCAGCTTTTACAGGAACGATAATGAAAAACTGTTTTTT. Filled out from reference TRBV5-1 and TRBJ1-4, the complete variable domain reads KAGVTQTPRYLIKTRGQQVTLSCSPISGHRSVSWYQQTPGQGLQFLFEYFSETQRNKGNFPGRFSGRQFSNSRSEMNVSTLELGDSALYLCASSFYRNDNEKLFFGSGTQLSVL.

The V gene is TRBV3-1 (or the pseudogene TRBV3-2), the J gene TRBJ1-4; no clear D. Trimming stripped 1 base from V and 11 bases from J, with 8 bases between. From germline, CDR1 is LGHDT and CDR2 YNNKEL (reference sequence). The CDR3 length is 12 residues. CDR3 coding DNA: TGTGCCAGCAGCCAAGCACATGGGAAACTGTTTTTT. This gives the protein CASSQAHGKLFF.

V usage is TRBV28 and J usage is TRBJ1-5; 7 bases agree with TRBD1. The CDR3 has 15 residues. V was pared by 4 bases and J by 3 bases, with 6 bases of the junction left unmatched. Germline lookup yields CDR1 MDHEN and CDR2 SYDVKM. The CDR3 region has the DNA TGTGCCAGCAGTTCCGAACAGGGGATCAATCAGCCCCAGCATTTT. Amino acids: CASSSEQGINQPQHF.

This chain uses TRBV29-1 with TRBJ2-5; 7 bases map to TRBD2. The CDR3 is 13 residues long. CDR1 is SQVTM, CDR2 ANQGSEA, per germline. The junction had 5 bases not matched to a gene; V was cut back by 5 bases and J by 2 bases. The CDR3 region is CSVQGSGQETQYF. The CDR3 DNA follows: TGCAGCGTTCAGGGTAGCGGGCAAGAGACCCAGTACTTC.